This T cell receptor beta chain was sequenced during a study of T-cell reconstitution after alpha-beta-depleted transplantation in children. Trimming at V came to 2 bases and at J to 0 bases, leaving 8 bases not matched to a gene. Germline-derived CDR1 and CDR2 are LGHDT and YNNKEL (reference sequence). The CDR3 consists of 18 residues. Researchers prepared the TCRbeta library using unique molecular identifiers, the study reports. TCRdb ran MiXCR on the PCR reads and lists one entry per CDR3 protein. Of just over 350,000 distinct CDR3 sequences detected, about 14% appear once; the ten largest clones hold roughly 4.5%.

J is TRBJ2-1 and V is TRBV3-1, with 9 bases fitting TRBD2. The receptor comes from a human donor who donated a stem cell graft to a child with Fanconi anemia. Specimen: PBMCs, collected from the stem cell graft. The CDR3 region has the DNA TGTGCCAGCAGCCAATTACCTAGCGGGGCAAGCTCCTACAATGAGCAGTTCTTC. It is translated as CASSQLPSGASSYNEQFF.